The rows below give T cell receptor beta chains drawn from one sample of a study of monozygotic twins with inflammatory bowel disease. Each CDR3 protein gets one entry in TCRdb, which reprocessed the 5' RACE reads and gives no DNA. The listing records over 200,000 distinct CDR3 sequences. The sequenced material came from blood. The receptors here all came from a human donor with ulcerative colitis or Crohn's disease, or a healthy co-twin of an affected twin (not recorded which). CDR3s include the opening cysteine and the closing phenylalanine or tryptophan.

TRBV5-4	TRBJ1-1	CASSFGQVGIGTLASFF
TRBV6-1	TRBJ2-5	CASSWDRLVETQYF
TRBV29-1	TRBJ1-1	CSVDREVETEAFF
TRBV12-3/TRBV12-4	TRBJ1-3	CASSLATAGNTIYF
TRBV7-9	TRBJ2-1	CASSPGTVSEQFF
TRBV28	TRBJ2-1	CASSTSGKGNEQFF
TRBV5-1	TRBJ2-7	CASSPGQPISYEQYF
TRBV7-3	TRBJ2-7	CASSTWTSGCYEQYF
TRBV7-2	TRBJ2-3	CASSGLAGGPTDTQYF
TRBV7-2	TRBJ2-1	CASSSDTRKQEQFF
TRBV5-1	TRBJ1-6	CASSPREGSNNSPLHF
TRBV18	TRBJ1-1	CASSLPPLNTEAFF
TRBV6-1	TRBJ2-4	CASSVNALLAKNMQYF
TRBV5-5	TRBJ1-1	CASSPQGFTEAFF
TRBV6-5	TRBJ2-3	CASSYSIASGGNTDTQYF
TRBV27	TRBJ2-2	CASREGANINTGELFF
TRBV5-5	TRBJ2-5	CASSGTGGLETQYF
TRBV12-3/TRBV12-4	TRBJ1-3	CASSLKYAGNTIYF
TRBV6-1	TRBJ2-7	CASSRLAGLLAYEQYF
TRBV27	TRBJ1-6	CASSPDPQGSSYNSPLHF
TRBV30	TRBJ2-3	CAWSEGVSTDTQYF
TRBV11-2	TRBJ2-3	CASSPRLAGGIRPDTQYF
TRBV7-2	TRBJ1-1	CASSRVAGGIAEAFF
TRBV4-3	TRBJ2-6	CASSQDRPSGRTAGANVLTF
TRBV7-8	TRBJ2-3	CASRGLAGDTDTQYF
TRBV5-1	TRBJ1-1	CASRSDGDTEAFF
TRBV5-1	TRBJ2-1	CASSLPAGGQSLRYNEQFF
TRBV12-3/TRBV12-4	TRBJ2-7	CASSYQETYEQYF
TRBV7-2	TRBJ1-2	CASSTEGIDYGYTF
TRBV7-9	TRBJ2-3	CASSFDTSTDTQYF
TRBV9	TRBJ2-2	CASSVLGLGNTGELFF
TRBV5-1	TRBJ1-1	CASSLRVGVYTEAFF
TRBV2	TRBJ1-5	CASSVGRGEPQHF
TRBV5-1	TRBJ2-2	CASTDRDFTGELFF
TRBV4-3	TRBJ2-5	CASSQYGLGQGGETQYF
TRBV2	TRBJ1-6	CASKVGGNNSPLHF
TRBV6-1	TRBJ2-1	CASTPRDSPNEQFF
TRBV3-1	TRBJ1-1	CASSLQMNTEAFF
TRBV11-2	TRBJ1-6	CASSRYNSPLHF
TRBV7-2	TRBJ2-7	CASSGGAREQYF
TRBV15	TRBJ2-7	CATSRPGASGFYEQYF
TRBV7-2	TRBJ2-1	CASSFSRNSGSTDEQFF
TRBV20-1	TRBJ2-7	CSAQTSGTPSSYEQYF
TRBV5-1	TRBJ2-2	CASSLVAGGFTGELFF
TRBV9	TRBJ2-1	CASSPGTVSNEQFF
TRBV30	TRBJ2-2	CAWTRTAANTGELFF
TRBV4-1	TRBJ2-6	CASSQEFPSGTGGFWANVLTF
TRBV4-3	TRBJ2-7	CASSQAARQGAYEQYF
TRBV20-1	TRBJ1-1	CSARRQNTEASF
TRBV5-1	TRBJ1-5	CASSPETGSNQPQHF
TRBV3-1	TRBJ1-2	CASSPPAGAYGYTF
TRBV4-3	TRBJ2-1	CASSQTGGAYNEQFF
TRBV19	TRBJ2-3	CASSIDVAGGGTDTQYF